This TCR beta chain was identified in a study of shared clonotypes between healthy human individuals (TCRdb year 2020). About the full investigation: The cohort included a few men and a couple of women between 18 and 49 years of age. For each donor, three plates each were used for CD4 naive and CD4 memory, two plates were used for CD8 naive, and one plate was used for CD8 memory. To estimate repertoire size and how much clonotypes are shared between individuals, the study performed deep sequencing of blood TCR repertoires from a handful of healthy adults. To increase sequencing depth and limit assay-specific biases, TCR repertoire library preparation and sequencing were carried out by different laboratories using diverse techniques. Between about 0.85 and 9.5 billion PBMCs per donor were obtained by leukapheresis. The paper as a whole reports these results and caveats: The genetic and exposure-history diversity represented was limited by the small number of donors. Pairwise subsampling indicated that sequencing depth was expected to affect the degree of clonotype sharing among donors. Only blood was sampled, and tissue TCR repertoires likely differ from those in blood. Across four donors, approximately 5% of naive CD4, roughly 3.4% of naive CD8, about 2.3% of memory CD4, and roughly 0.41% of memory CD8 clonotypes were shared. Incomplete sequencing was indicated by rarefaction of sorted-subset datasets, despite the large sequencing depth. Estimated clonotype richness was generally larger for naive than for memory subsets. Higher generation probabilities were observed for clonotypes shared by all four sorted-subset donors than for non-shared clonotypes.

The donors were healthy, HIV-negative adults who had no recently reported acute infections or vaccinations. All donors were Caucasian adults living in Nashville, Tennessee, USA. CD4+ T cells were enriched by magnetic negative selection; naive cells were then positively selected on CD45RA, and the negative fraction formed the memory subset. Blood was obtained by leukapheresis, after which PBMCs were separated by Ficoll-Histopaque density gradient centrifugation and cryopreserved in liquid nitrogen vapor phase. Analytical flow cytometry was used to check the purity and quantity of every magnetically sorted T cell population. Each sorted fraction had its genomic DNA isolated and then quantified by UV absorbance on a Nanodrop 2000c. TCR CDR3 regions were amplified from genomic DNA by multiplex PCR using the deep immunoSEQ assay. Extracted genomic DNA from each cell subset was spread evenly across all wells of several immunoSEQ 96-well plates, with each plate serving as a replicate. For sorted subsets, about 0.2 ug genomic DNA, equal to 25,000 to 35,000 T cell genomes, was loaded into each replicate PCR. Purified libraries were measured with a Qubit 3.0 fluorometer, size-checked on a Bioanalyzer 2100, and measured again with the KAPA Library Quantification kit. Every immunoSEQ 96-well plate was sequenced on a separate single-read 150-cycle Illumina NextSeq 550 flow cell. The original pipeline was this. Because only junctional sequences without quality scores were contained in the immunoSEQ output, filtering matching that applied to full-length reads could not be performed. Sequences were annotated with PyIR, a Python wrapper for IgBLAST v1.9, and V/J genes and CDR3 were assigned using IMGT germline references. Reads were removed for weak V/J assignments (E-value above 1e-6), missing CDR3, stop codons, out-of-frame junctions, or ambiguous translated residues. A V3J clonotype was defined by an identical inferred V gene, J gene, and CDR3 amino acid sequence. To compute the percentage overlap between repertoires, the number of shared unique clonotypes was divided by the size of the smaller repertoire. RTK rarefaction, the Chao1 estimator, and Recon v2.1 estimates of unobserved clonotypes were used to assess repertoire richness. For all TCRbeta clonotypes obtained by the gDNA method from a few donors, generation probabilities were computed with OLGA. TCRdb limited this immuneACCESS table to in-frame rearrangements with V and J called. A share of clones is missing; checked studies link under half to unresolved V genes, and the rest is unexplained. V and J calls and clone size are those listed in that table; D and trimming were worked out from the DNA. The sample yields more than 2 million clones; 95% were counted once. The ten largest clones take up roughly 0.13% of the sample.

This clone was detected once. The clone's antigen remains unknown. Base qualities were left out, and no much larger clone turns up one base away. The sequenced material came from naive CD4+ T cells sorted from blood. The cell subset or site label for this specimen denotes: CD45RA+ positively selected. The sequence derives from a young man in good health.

The CDR3 sequence is CASSSRLDSAFYNSPLHF. The DNA sequence follows: TGTGCCAGCAGTTCCCGATTAGACAGTGCCTTCTATAATTCACCCCTCCACTTT. The chain is made from TRBV27 and TRBJ1-6, and the D gene may be TRBD1, 5 bases matching. V drops 4 bases and J drops 3 bases, leaving 19 bases in between. The CDR3, from cysteine to phenylalanine, totals 18 residues. Solely the CDR3 DNA is kept, with 54 bases framed from the first base. Looking up the germline V gene (reference sequence) yields CDR1 MNHEY and CDR2 SMNVEV.